The source of this T cell receptor beta chain is a study of glioma-infiltrating T cells after dendritic cell vaccination. Looking at the study overall: Monocyte-derived dendritic cells, cultured less than 9 days with IL-4 and GM-CSF, were pulsed with autologous tumor lysate.

Trimming took off 2 bases at V and 0 bases at J, with 11 bases between the two ends. This CDR3 spans 16 amino acids. Germline V lookup: CDR1 SGHRS, CDR2 YFSETQ. Study-level results: Higher TCR clonality did not directly relate to longer survival. Higher pretreatment TIL content predicted longer progression-free time and survival. Complete blood and tumor specimen sets were limited to few patients.

For this clone: Its target is unknown.

Time point of the sample: after dendritic cell vaccination, including at tumor progression/relapse. Generated by immunoSEQ multiplex PCR, the TCRdb table keeps only in-frame clones and is missing some. The sample records 100,000 to 120,000 clones, roughly 89% being singletons. This TCR was recovered from a human donor with glioblastoma. The chain joins TRBV5-1 to TRBJ2-2, with a possible D match to TRBD1 (6 bases). Source: blood, taken after dendritic cell vaccination. CDR3 protein: CASSLLTGTNTGELFF. DNA for the CDR3: TGCGCCAGCAGCTTATTAACAGGGACGAACACCGGGGAGCTGTTTTTT.